This TCR beta chain was recorded in a study of vaccination and CD4 T cells after COVID-19. Background on the study: Investigators stimulated cells with overlapping spike peptides drawn from SARS-CoV-2, HCoV-NL63, HCoV-OC43 and HCoV-229E.

Treatment of the sample: roughly 10-day PBMC culture with coronavirus spike peptide pools or control peptides (ViraFEST assay). Spanning March to December 2020, the positive PCR dates came before US Alpha, Beta and Delta variants. The Oncomine TCR Beta short-read assay was applied to DNA of cultured CD4+ T cells. TCRdb re-derived calls from the PCR reads in MiXCR, one entry per CDR3 protein. The sample consists of around 5,300 distinct CDR3 sequences, about 34% of them appearing once. As to this clonotype: What it binds is unknown.

Sample: CD4+ T cells from blood, cultured in vitro, taken after SARS-CoV-2 vaccination. This TCR came from a human donor who had recovered from COVID-19.

CDR3 sequence: CASSLGYGQPSYEQYF. CDR3 nucleotides: TGTGCCAGCAGCTTAGGATACGGACAGCCCTCCTACGAGCAGTACTTC. V gene TRBV7-2 combines with J gene TRBJ2-7; a possible D gene is TRBD1 (6 bases). Per the germline V gene, CDR1 is SGHTA and CDR2 is FQGNSA. The CDR3 runs to 16 residues. V shed 1 base and J shed 0 bases, with 13 bases lying between them.